This T cell receptor (beta chain) was retrieved from a study of T-cell memory formation after mild COVID-19. Study conclusions and caveats: Clones shrinking from day 15 to 85 showed even CD4/CD8 mixes; later expanders tilted CD4+.

This clonotype was counted between two and nine times. What it recognizes is unknown. One entry per CDR3 protein results from TCRdb running MiXCR on the 5' RACE reads. The sample consists of hundreds of thousands of distinct CDR3 sequences, about a sixth of them appearing once. This TCR came from an adult woman who had mild COVID-19 (a few samples of this study predate the infection). Cell type and time point are not known. The sequenced sample was PBMCs or a T cell subset sorted from them (not recorded which).

The CDR3 sequence is CASSPLRRGRNNSYEQYF. The CDR3 nucleotides read TGTGCCAGCAGCCCCCTGCGGCGCGGGAGGAACAACTCCTACGAGCAGTACTTC. J is TRBJ2-7 and V is TRBV11-2, with 8 positions matching TRBD2. In germline, CDR1 is SGHAT, CDR2 FQNNGV. The CDR3 sequence is 18 residues long. Germline trimming cut 5 bases from V and 0 bases from J; bases unmatched to any gene: 15.